This T cell receptor (beta chain) stems from a study of response to subunit inactivated influenza vaccine. MiXCR was run by TCRdb on the RT-PCR reads, yielding one entry per CDR3 protein. The profile covers around 530,000 distinct CDR3 sequences, with 10% to 15% appearing a single time and roughly 10% taken by the ten largest. Study results and caveats: Each seasonal flu vaccination may recruit only limited new T cells, authors suggested.

V trimming: 3 bases; J trimming: 1 base; junction bases outside the gene matches: 5. CDR3 length equals 16 residues. CDR1 is SGHRS, CDR2 YFSETQ, per germline. The table lists this clonotype with many counts. Antigen: not known. The sequences come from PBMCs from blood, collected on the day of vaccination. The V gene is TRBV5-1, the J gene TRBJ1-5, with 9 bases aligning to TRBD1. This clonotype was obtained from a man aged 50-60 years who received an inactivated influenza vaccine. The CDR3 loop reads CASSSRTGDSNQPQHF. In DNA form, the CDR3 reads TGCGCCAGCAGCTCCCGGACAGGGGACAGCAATCAGCCCCAGCATTTT.